The present TCR beta chain was sequenced within a study of shared clonotypes between healthy human individuals. Assay used: immunoSEQ multiplex PCR; TCRdb lists only in-frame clones, some missing. The sample consists of 2 million to 2.5 million clones, approximately 96% of them appearing once. CDR3 length: 15 residues. Per the germline V gene, CDR1 is KGHSH and CDR2 is LQKENI. V shed 5 bases and J shed 3 bases, with 15 bases lying between them. The TCR sequence derives from a man between 18 and 29 years old in good health. The V and J genes are TRBV18 and TRBJ2-3, with D possibly TRBD2 on 5 matching bases. Sequencing used naive CD4+ T cells sorted from blood. Subset given: CD45RA+ positively selected. As DNA, the CDR3 is TGTGCCAGCTCAAGGACGCCGACGGGGACAGATACGCAGTATTTT. This encodes CASSRTPTGTDTQYF.